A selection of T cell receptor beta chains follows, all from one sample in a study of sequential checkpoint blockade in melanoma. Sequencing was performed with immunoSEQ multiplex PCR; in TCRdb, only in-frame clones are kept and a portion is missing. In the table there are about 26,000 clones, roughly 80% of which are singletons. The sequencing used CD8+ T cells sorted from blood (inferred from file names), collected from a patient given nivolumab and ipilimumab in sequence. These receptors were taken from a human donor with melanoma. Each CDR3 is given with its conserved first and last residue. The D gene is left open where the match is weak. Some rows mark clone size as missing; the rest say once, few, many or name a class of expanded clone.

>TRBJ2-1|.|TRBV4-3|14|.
CAASLALSYNEQFF
TGCGCCGCCTCCTTGGCCCTGTCCTACAATGAGCAGTTCTTC
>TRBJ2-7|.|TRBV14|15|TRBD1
CASSQDYRGSYEQYF
TGTGCCAGCAGCCAAGATTACAGGGGGTCCTACGAGCAGTACTTC
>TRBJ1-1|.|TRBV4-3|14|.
CASSLGVVNSEAFF
TGCGCCAGCAGCCTTGGAGTGGTTAATTCCGAGGCTTTCTTT
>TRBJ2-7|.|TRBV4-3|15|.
CASSHLTGPSYEQYF
TGCGCCAGCAGCCACCTGACAGGCCCCTCCTACGAGCAGTACTTC
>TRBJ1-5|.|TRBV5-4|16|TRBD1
CASSQDWRGRGQPQHF
TGTGCCAGCAGCCAAGACTGGAGGGGGCGCGGTCAGCCCCAGCATTTT
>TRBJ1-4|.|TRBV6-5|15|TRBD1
CASSYDAGGNRKLFF
TGTGCCAGCAGTTACGATGCAGGGGGTAATCGAAAACTGTTTTTT
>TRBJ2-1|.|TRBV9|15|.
CASSPRTVTGNEQFF
TGTGCCAGCAGCCCCCGGACAGTTACCGGGAATGAGCAGTTCTTC
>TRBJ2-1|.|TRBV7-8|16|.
CASSLVGLSSYNEQFF
TGTGCCAGCAGCTTAGTGGGCCTTAGCTCCTACAATGAGCAGTTCTTC
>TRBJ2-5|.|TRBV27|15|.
CASSPIGGPQETQYF
TGTGCCAGCAGCCCTATCGGAGGGCCCCAAGAGACCCAGTACTTC
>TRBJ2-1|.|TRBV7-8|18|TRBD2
CASSLAYMGAGVGNEQFF
TGTGCCAGCAGCTTAGCGTATATGGGAGCGGGAGTTGGTAATGAGCAGTTCTTC
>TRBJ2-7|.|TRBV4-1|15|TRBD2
CASSQGLARNYEQYF
TGCGCCAGCAGCCAAGGACTAGCGCGAAACTACGAGCAGTACTTC
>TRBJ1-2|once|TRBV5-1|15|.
CASRRQANNGDGYTF
TGCGCCAGCAGAAGACAGGCCAATAACGGCGATGGCTACACCTTC
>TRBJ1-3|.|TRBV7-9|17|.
CASSLVSGNPTRNTIYF
TGTGCCAGCAGCTTAGTTTCAGGGAATCCGACCAGAAACACCATATATTTT
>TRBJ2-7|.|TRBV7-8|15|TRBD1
CASTKVRDSLFEQYF
TGTGCCAGCACCAAAGTACGGGACAGCCTTTTTGAGCAGTACTTC
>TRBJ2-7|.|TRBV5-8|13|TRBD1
CASSVGQLVEQYF
TGTGCCAGCAGCGTGGGACAGCTTGTCGAGCAGTACTTC
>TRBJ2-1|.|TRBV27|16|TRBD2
CASSELAGGSYNEQFF
TGTGCCAGCAGTGAACTAGCGGGGGGATCCTACAATGAGCAGTTCTTC
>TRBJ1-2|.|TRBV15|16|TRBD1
CATSRSPGQELYGYTF
TGTGCCACCAGCAGATCCCCGGGACAGGAGTTATATGGCTACACCTTC
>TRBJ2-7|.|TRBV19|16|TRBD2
CASSIDSLAGAQEQYF
TGTGCCAGTAGTATTGATTCTCTAGCGGGCGCCCAGGAGCAGTACTTC
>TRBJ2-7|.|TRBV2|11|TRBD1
CASGTGVEQYF
TGTGCCAGCGGGACAGGGGTCGAGCAGTACTTC
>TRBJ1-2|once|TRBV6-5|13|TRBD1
CASSSTGPYGYTF
TGTGCCAGCAGTTCGACAGGGCCCTATGGCTACACCTTC
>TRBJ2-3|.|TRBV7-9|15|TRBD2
CASSLWGLARDTQYF
TGTGCCAGCAGCTTGTGGGGACTAGCGAGGGATACGCAGTATTTT
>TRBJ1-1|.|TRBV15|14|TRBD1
CATSGTDMNTEAFF
TGTGCCACCAGCGGGACAGACATGAACACTGAAGCTTTCTTT
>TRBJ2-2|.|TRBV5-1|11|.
CASSFAGELFF
TGCGCCAGCAGCTTCGCCGGGGAGCTGTTTTTT
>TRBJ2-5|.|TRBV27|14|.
CASSLSNSQETQYF
TGTGCCAGCAGTTTATCGAACAGCCAAGAGACCCAGTACTTC